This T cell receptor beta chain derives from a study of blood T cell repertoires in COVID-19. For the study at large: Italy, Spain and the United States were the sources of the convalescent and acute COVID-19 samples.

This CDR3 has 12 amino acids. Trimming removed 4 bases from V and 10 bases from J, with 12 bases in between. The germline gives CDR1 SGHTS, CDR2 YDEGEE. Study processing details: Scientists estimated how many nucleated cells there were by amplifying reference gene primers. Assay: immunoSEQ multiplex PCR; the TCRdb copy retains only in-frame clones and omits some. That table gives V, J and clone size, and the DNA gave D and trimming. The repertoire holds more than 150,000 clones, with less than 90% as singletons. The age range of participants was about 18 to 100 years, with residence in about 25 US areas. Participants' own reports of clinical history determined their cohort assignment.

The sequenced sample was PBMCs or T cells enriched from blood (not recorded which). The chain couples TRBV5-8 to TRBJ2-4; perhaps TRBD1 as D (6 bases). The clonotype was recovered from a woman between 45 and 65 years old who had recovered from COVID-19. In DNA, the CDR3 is TGTGCCAGCAGCGGGGGCCGGAGGATTCAGTACTTC. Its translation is CASSGGRRIQYF.